The 21 T cell receptor beta chains below come from one sample, sequenced in a study of cytotoxic CD8 clonotypes in ibrutinib-treated CLL. The method was immunoSEQ multiplex PCR; TCRdb's version includes in-frame clones alone and lacks a portion of them. The sample holds about 50,000 clones, about three fifths seen once. The source was PBMCs, collected after 24 months of ibrutinib treatment. These receptors were obtained from a human donor with chronic lymphocytic leukemia.

This clone appeared a single time. The chain joins TRBV5-6 to TRBJ2-2; possibly TRBD1 for D (5 bases). V was shortened by 0 bases and J by 7 bases, with 10 bases between the two germline ends. Per germline, CDR1 SGHDT and CDR2 YYEEEE. The CDR3 sequence is 14 residues long. DNA for the CDR3: TGTGCCAGCAGCTTGGTCAGACAGATCGGGGAGCTGTTTTTT. It translates to CASSLVRQIGELFF.

This sequence joins TRBV5-1 and TRBJ2-1; 10 positions agree with TRBD1. This CDR3 has 18 residues. The V gene end was trimmed by 1 base and the J gene end by 7 bases; junction bases not matched to a gene: 14. CDR1 and CDR2 (germline): SGHRS, YFSETQ. In DNA, the CDR3 is TGCGCCAGCAGCTTGTACCTAACCGGGACAGGGGATGCTAATGAGCAGTTCTTC. Translating gives CASSLYLTGTGDANEQFF.

The chain links TRBV11-2 to TRBJ1-1; no clear D gene. The germline V gene has CDR1 SGHAT and CDR2 FQNNGV. CDR3 length equals 15 residues. V was clipped by 5 bases and J by 5 bases, with 18 bases between them. CDR3 amino acids: CASSDRRRLGTEAFF. The CDR3 bases are TGTGCCAGCAGCGACCGTCGCCGACTAGGGACTGAAGCTTTCTTT.

This clone was counted only a few times. This sequence joins TRBV27 and TRBJ1-6, with a weak D call TRBD1 (5 bases). Trimming took off 5 bases at V and 8 bases at J, with 19 bases between the two ends. The CDR3 is 16 residues long. Germline values: CDR1 MNHEY, CDR2 SMNVEV (reference sequence). The CDR3 nucleotides are TGTGCCAGCAGTATTCGACCACAGGCTCTGGATTCACCCCTCCACTTT. Amino acids: CASSIRPQALDSPLHF.

The chain joins TRBV5-1 to TRBJ1-3; D is uncertain. V lost 4 bases and J 1 base, leaving 9 bases between the germline ends. CDR3 length: 14 residues. Germline lookup yields CDR1 SGHRS and CDR2 YFSETQ. As DNA, the CDR3 is TGCGCCAGCAGCCCCGACACGTCTGGAAACACCATATATTTT. Protein sequence: CASSPDTSGNTIYF. The complete variable domain, with remaining parts taken from reference TRBV5-1 and TRBJ1-3, reads KAGVTQTPRYLIKTRGQQVTLSCSPISGHRSVSWYQQTPGQGLQFLFEYFSETQRNKGNFPGRFSGRQFSNSRSEMNVSTLELGDSALYLCASSPDTSGNTIYFGEGSWLTVV.

The rearrangement joins TRBV15 to TRBJ2-7; D not certain. CDR3 length: 13 amino acids. Trimming took 1 base from V and 3 from J, leaving 7 bases between them. The germline V gene has CDR1 LNHNV and CDR2 YYDKDF (reference sequence). The DNA of the CDR3 is TGTGCCACCAGCAGAGTTTACAGCTACGAGCAGTACTTC. Amino acid sequence: CATSRVYSYEQYF.

The chain links TRBV11-2 to TRBJ1-1; D is undetermined. Trimming pared 0 bases from V and 0 bases from J, leaving 5 bases between. Germline CDR1 reads SGHAT; CDR2 reads FQNNGV. CDR3 length: 14 residues. The CDR3 region has the DNA TGTGCCAGCAGCTTAGAACTGATGAACACTGAAGCTTTCTTT. It specifies CASSLELMNTEAFF. The entire variable domain, with the rest obtained from reference TRBV11-2 and TRBJ1-1, is as follows: EAGVAQSPRYKIIEKRQSVAFWCNPISGHATLYWYQQILGQGPKLLIQFQNNGVVDDSQLPKDRFSAERLKGVDSTLKIQPAKLEDSAVYLCASSLELMNTEAFFGQGTRLTVV.

The chain joins TRBV29-1 to TRBJ1-4; 7 nucleotides align to TRBD1. This CDR3 has 16 amino acids. Germline V gives CDR1 SQVTM, CDR2 ANQGSEA. With 4 bases clipped from V and 0 bases from J, the junction kept 8 bases outside the gene matches. CDR3 bases: TGCAGCGTTGTAGATCCCACAGGGGCAACTAATGAAAAACTGTTTTTT. Translation gives CSVVDPTGATNEKLFF.

J is TRBJ1-1 and V is TRBV5-1; 10 bases align to TRBD1. Germline V gene sequence: CDR1 SGHRS, CDR2 YFSETQ. The CDR3 consists of 22 residues. V trimming: 0 bases; J trimming: 11 bases; junction bases outside the gene matches: 31. The CDR3 coding sequence is TGCGCCAGCAGCTTGGCCTGGACAGGGGGAGCCTACAAGCCCTCAGGGGAGGTTGGGGCTTTCTTT. Its protein is CASSLAWTGGAYKPSGEVGAFF.

The chain carries TRBV5-1 and TRBJ2-2; TRBD2 is a possible D gene (5 bases). This CDR3 is 14 amino acids long. The V end was cut by 7 bases, the J end by 0 bases, with 10 bases between. CDR1 is SGHRS, CDR2 YFSETQ, per germline. CDR3 residues: CASEAEPNTGELFF. The CDR3 DNA follows: TGCGCCAGCGAAGCGGAACCGAACACCGGGGAGCTGTTTTTT.

This rearrangement joins TRBV5-4 to TRBJ2-5; 9 bases line up with TRBD2. This CDR3 has 15 residues. Germline V gene sequence: CDR1 SGHNT, CDR2 YYREEE (reference sequence). V shed 0 bases, J shed 4 bases, and the junction held 4 bases outside the gene matches. CDR3 nucleotides: TGTGCCAGCAGCTTGGGTGGTAGCGGGGGAGAGACCCAGTACTTC. Translated, it gives CASSLGGSGGETQYF.

This chain joins TRBV11-3 and TRBJ2-7, with a possible D match to TRBD2 (5 bases). The germline V and J ends were trimmed by 4 bases and 3 bases, with 7 bases remaining between them. This CDR3 comprises 12 residues. Germline V lookup: CDR1 SGHNT, CDR2 YENEEA. The CDR3 DNA sequence: TGTGCCAGCAGCTACGGGAACTACGAGCAGTACTTC. Residues: CASSYGNYEQYF.

This clone was seen once. J is TRBJ2-7 and V is TRBV5-1; 12 nucleotides align to TRBD2. V trimming: 4 bases; J trimming: 1 base; junction bases outside the gene matches: 3. Looked up from germline, CDR1 is SGHRS and CDR2 is YFSETQ. This CDR3 region has 15 residues. The CDR3 reads CASSPLAGGSYEQYF. CDR3 DNA sequence: TGCGCCAGCAGCCCCCTAGCGGGGGGGTCCTACGAGCAGTACTTC.

The chain recombines TRBV6-1 with TRBJ1-1; D remains unclear. V dropped 6 bases and J dropped 1 base, with 6 bases sitting between them. This CDR3 spans 12 amino acids. CDR1 is MNHNS and CDR2 is SASEGT in the germline V gene. The CDR3 nucleotides are TGTGCCAGCAGGGGGTCGAACACTGAAGCTTTCTTT. Amino acid sequence: CASRGSNTEAFF.

This chain uses TRBV7-6 with TRBJ2-3; no definite D call. The V end lost 6 bases, the J end lost 2 bases, and 6 bases lay between the germline ends. Per germline, CDR1 SGHVS and CDR2 FNYEAQ. The CDR3 loop spans 12 amino acids. Here the CDR3 reads CASRPLTDTQYF. CDR3 in DNA: TGTGCCAGCAGACCTCTCACAGATACGCAGTATTTT.

The V gene is TRBV5-1, the J gene TRBJ2-3; D ambiguous. V shed 3 bases and J shed 3 bases, with 5 bases lying between them. From germline, CDR1 is SGHRS and CDR2 YFSETQ. The CDR3 is 12 amino acids. Written as DNA, the CDR3 is TGCGCCAGCAGCTCTGAAACAGATACGCAGTATTTT. Encoded protein: CASSSETDTQYF.

V gene TRBV7-6 combines with J gene TRBJ2-5, with unresolved D. This CDR3 region has 13 residues. Trimming shortened V by 1 base and J by 3 bases, and 6 bases separated the two germline ends. Germline-derived CDR1 and CDR2 are SGHVS and FNYEAQ. The chain's CDR3 is CASSLGTEETQYF. DNA of the CDR3: TGTGCCAGCAGCTTAGGGACCGAAGAGACCCAGTACTTC.

In this sample, this clone turned up once. DNA for the CDR3: TGCGCCAGCAGCTTGTACGGGACAGGAAGCACAGATACGCAGTATTTT. It yields the protein CASSLYGTGSTDTQYF. The chain carries TRBV5-1 and TRBJ2-3; 8 bases are a match to TRBD1. Per germline, CDR1 SGHRS and CDR2 YFSETQ. This CDR3 region has 16 residues. V gave up 1 base and J gave up 0 bases; unmatched junction bases: 4.

The chain combines TRBV4-2 with TRBJ2-3; D is perhaps TRBD1 or TRBD2 (6 bases each). Germline values: CDR1 LGHNA, CDR2 YNFKEQ. This CDR3 has 16 residues. Trimming took 4 bases from V and 4 from J, leaving 18 bases between them. For the CDR3, the DNA is TGTGCCAGCAGCCGAATAGGGGGGCCTAGCCCAGATACGCAGTATTTT. Protein: CASSRIGGPSPDTQYF.

The genes are TRBV2 and TRBJ2-7, with 10 bases lining up with TRBD1. After removal of 8 bases from V and 2 bases from J, the junction contained 6 bases not matched to a gene. The CDR3 has 14 residues. In germline, CDR1 is SNHLY, CDR2 FYNNEI. The CDR3 DNA reads TGTGCCAGCGCCGGGACAGGGGCGCCCTACGAGCAGTACTTC. Translation: CASAGTGAPYEQYF.

V and J are TRBV6-1 and TRBJ1-6; no clear D gene. Germline V gene data show CDR1 as MNHNS and CDR2 as SASEGT. Trimming took 5 bases from V and 10 from J, leaving 9 bases between them. CDR3 size: 12 residues. CDR3: CASSPPRSPLHF. In DNA form, the CDR3 reads TGTGCCAGCAGTCCCCCCCGCTCACCCCTCCACTTT.